This note documents a single T cell receptor (beta chain) sequence. Its matching antigen is unknown. Data came from immunoSEQ multiplex PCR; TCRdb stores just in-frame clones and leaves some out. The sample includes 99,000 or so clones, around 90% of them seen just once. These data originate in a study of PD-1 blockade in classical Hodgkin lymphoma. Looked up from germline, CDR1 is SQVTM and CDR2 is ANQGSEA. The trim removed 6 bases at V and 7 bases at J, leaving 12 bases unmatched. There are 14 residues in the CDR3. Time point defined: cycle 4 day 1 (C4D1), after five to seven weeks of nivolumab. In every patient, relapse followed autologous stem cell transplantation, while exposure to brentuximab vedotin differed. General study points: Repertoires differed for reasons still undefined, possibly disease activity or prior therapy.

The TCR was taken from a human donor with classical Hodgkin lymphoma. The chain has TRBV29-1 and TRBJ1-5; 7 bases line up with TRBD1. This sample comprised peripheral blood mononuclear cells (PBMCs), obtained before the fourth cycle of nivolumab. CDR3 sequence reads: CSVTLTTGDQPQHF. The CDR3 coding sequence is TGCAGCGTGACACTGACCACAGGGGACCAGCCCCAGCATTTT.